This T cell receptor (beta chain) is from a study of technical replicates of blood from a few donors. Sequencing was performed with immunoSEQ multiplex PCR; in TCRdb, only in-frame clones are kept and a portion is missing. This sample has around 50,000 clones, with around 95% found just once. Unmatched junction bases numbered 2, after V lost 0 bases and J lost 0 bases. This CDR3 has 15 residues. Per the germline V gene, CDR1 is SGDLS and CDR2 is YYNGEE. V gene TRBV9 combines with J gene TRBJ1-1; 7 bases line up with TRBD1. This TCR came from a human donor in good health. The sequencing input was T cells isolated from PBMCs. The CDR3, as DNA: TGTGCCAGCAGCGTAGGAGGGGGCATGAACACTGAAGCTTTCTTT. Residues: CASSVGGGMNTEAFF.